This passage covers 32 T cell receptor beta chains from one sample sequenced in a study of CD8 T cells in ankylosing spondylitis. Using its own MiXCR run on the 5' RACE reads, TCRdb lists one record per CDR3 protein. The sample lists under 150,000 distinct CDR3 sequences, approximately 15% seen once, with 2.5% to 3.5% in the top ten. Sequencing was performed on blood, either unsorted or a sorted T cell fraction (not recorded which). These receptors were obtained from a female donor with ankylosing spondylitis or in good health (not recorded which).

This clonotype occurred a few times. The chain carries TRBV10-3 and TRBJ1-3, with 9 nucleotides matching TRBD1. Losses at the gene ends were 3 bases for V and 7 bases for J; bases not matched to a gene: 1. CDR3 length equals 13 residues. Germline loops: CDR1 ENHRY, CDR2 SYGVKD. CDR3 nucleotides: TGTGCCATCAGTGAAGGACAGGGGAACACCATATATTTT. This codes for CAISEGQGNTIYF.

A remark on this clonotype: A much larger clone lies one base from this, so it may be a read error. The V gene is TRBV29-1, the J gene TRBJ2-7, with TRBD2 matching over 11 bases. From germline, CDR1 is SQVTM and CDR2 ANQGSEA. V trimming: 6 bases; J trimming: 1 base; junction bases outside the gene matches: 2. The CDR3 is 13 residues long. The chain's CDR3 is CSVRLAGSYEQYF. The CDR3 region has the DNA TGCAGCGTCAGACTAGCGGGGTCCTACGAGCAGTACTTC.

This clonotype was seen at least ten times. The genes are TRBV11-1 and TRBJ2-1; TRBD2 matches 10 bases. Germline values: CDR1 SGHAT, CDR2 FQDESV (reference sequence). The CDR3 is made up of 19 amino acids. V dropped 0 bases and J dropped 3; count of bases not matched to a gene: 11. CDR3 sequence: CASSLAASGRAGFYNEQFF. For the CDR3, the DNA is TGTGCCAGCAGCTTAGCGGCCAGCGGGAGGGCCGGGTTCTACAATGAGCAGTTCTTC. Filled out from reference TRBV11-1 and TRBJ2-1, the complete variable domain reads EAEVAQSPRYKITEKSQAVAFWCDPISGHATLYWYRQILGQGPELLVQFQDESVVDDSQLPKDRFSAERLKGVDSTLKIQPAELGDSAMYLCASSLAASGRAGFYNEQFFGPGTRLTVL.

V is TRBV18 and J is TRBJ2-1; D assignment may be TRBD1 or TRBD2 (6 bases each). The CDR3 is made up of 16 amino acids. Germline CDR1 and CDR2: KGHSH and LQKENI. Deletions cut 0 bases from V and 5 bases from J, with 14 bases between. CDR3 protein: CASSPPRDTADNEQFF. DNA for the CDR3: TGTGCCAGCTCACCACCGCGGGACACGGCAGACAATGAGCAGTTCTTC.

The CDR3 region is CASSLAVHLTGGNEQFF. CDR3 coding DNA: TGTGCCAGCAGCTTAGCCGTACATCTGACAGGGGGCAATGAGCAGTTCTTC. This chain links TRBV7-2 with TRBJ2-1; 9 bases agree with TRBD1. The V gene's germline CDR1 is SGHTA and CDR2 FQGNSA. The V segment lost 0 bases and the J segment 6 bases; nucleotides outside the gene matches: 9. CDR3 size: 17 residues.

The chain uses TRBV2 and TRBJ2-3; TRBD2 might be the D (6 bases). The CDR3 is 16 amino acids. The V and J ends lost 0 bases and 9 bases respectively, with 19 bases between them. Germline-derived CDR1 and CDR2 are SNHLY and FYNNEI. The CDR3 sequence is CASSEAGTPLAYTQYF. The CDR3 region has the DNA TGTGCCAGCAGTGAAGCAGGGACTCCCCTGGCCTACACGCAGTATTTT. The variable domain in full, completed from reference TRBV2 and TRBJ2-3, reads EPEVTQTPSHQVTQMGQEVILRCVPISNHLYFYWYRQILGQKVEFLVSFYNNEISEKSEIFDDQFSVERPDGSNFTLKIRSTKLEDSAMYFCASSEAGTPLAYTQYFGPGTRLTVL.

This clonotype has at least ten counts. The chain carries TRBV6-5 and TRBJ1-5, with D tentatively TRBD1 (6 bases). Germline V gene sequence: CDR1 MNHEY, CDR2 SVGAGI. V was clipped by 2 bases and J by 3 bases, with 14 bases between them. The CDR3 totals 16 residues. In DNA form, the CDR3 reads TGTGCCAGCAGTTACGTGGGGGGCAATTACAATCAGCCCCAGCATTTT. Its protein is CASSYVGGNYNQPQHF.

The rearrangement joins TRBV2 to TRBJ1-5; TRBD1 is a possible D gene (5 bases). Germline CDR1 reads SNHLY; CDR2 reads FYNNEI. V shed 0 bases and J shed 7 bases, with 13 bases lying between them. The CDR3 contains 15 residues. The CDR3 region is CASSEASGSGQPQHF. CDR3 sequence (DNA): TGTGCCAGCAGTGAAGCGTCAGGGTCGGGGCAGCCCCAGCATTTT.

The V call is TRBV5-1, the J call TRBJ2-7; 8 bases line up with TRBD1. V lost 4 bases and J lost 3; bases outside the gene matches: 3. Germline CDR1 is SGHRS and CDR2 is YFSETQ. The CDR3 loop spans 13 amino acids. The CDR3 sequence is CASSPDRGYEQYF. The CDR3, as DNA: TGCGCCAGCAGCCCCGACAGGGGCTACGAGCAGTACTTC.

Only a few counts were recorded for this clonotype. The chain is built from TRBV7-8 and TRBJ2-7; 7 bases are shared with TRBD1. CDR3 size: 13 residues. V dropped 4 bases and J dropped 3; count of bases not matched to a gene: 3. Germline V CDR1 and CDR2: SGHVS, FQNEAQ. CDR3: CASSSGQVYEQYF. For the CDR3, the DNA is TGTGCCAGCAGCTCAGGACAGGTCTACGAGCAGTACTTC.

In regard to this clonotype: The CDR3 ends on some other residue instead of the conserved phenylalanine or tryptophan, so this is likely a read error. The chain uses TRBV5-5 and TRBJ2-1; 8 bases agree with TRBD1. The CDR3 is 18 amino acids. After removal of 0 bases from V and 8 bases from J, the junction contained 16 bases not matched to a gene. Looked up from germline, CDR1 is SGHKS and CDR2 is YYEKEE (reference sequence). This CDR3 is CASSLVWQGAGVLYEQFS. The CDR3 region has the DNA TGTGCCAGCAGCTTGGTCTGGCAGGGGGCTGGGGTATTGTATGAGCAGTTCTCC.

Ten or more counts support this clonotype. The chain has TRBV6-5 and TRBJ1-1; the D is unclear. V lost 4 bases, J lost 6 bases, and 15 bases lay in between. CDR3 length: 14 amino acids. Germline V gene data show CDR1 as MNHEY and CDR2 as SVGAGI. The CDR3: CASSFDRTRAEAFF. The CDR3 DNA follows: TGTGCCAGCAGTTTCGACCGGACGAGGGCTGAAGCTTTCTTT.

This clonotype has a handful of counts. The rearrangement joins TRBV7-3 to TRBJ1-1; 7 positions agree with TRBD1. The CDR3 totals 13 residues. V shed 3 bases and J 5 bases; nucleotides not matched to a gene: 3. Germline V gives CDR1 SGHTA, CDR2 FQGTGA. CDR3 sequence: CASSFRGQTEAFF. The CDR3 bases are TGTGCCAGCAGCTTTAGGGGGCAAACTGAAGCTTTCTTT.

This clonotype was seen a few times. The CDR3 DNA reads TGTGCCAGCAGCCAGAGGACCTACGAGCAGTACTTC. Encoded protein: CASSQRTYEQYF. The V call is TRBV3-1, the J call TRBJ2-7, with no clear D. CDR1 LGHDT and CDR2 YNNKEL come from the germline V gene (reference sequence). The CDR3 runs to 12 residues. V was clipped by 3 bases and J by 2 bases, with 5 bases between them.

This rearrangement joins TRBV5-1 to TRBJ2-1; possible D gene TRBD2, 5 bases. CDR3 length: 16 residues. Germline V gives CDR1 SGHRS, CDR2 YFSETQ. Between the trimmed V and J ends, which lost 2 bases and 15 bases, there was a span of 27 bases. For the CDR3, the DNA is TGCGCCAGCAGCTTACACGGCCTGGACGGGGATCGGAGTCCGTTCTTC. Translating gives CASSLHGLDGDRSPFF.

This clonotype appeared many times. This chain connects TRBV5-1 to TRBJ1-5, with D unclear. The V gene lost 2 bases and the J gene lost 0 bases, with 6 bases spanning the gap. The CDR3 length is 14 residues. Germline values: CDR1 SGHRS, CDR2 YFSETQ. The CDR3 DNA follows: TGCGCCAGCAGCTTCGGGGATAGCAATCAGCCCCAGCATTTT. This encodes CASSFGDSNQPQHF.

This clonotype was recorded many times. The rearrangement uses TRBV29-1 and TRBJ1-2, with D unresolved. V gave up 3 bases and J gave up 7 bases, with 12 bases separating them. The CDR3 has 12 amino acids. Germline lookup yields CDR1 SQVTM and CDR2 ANQGSEA. The CDR3 region has the DNA TGCAGCGTTGAGTCCCGGGTTAGTGGCTACACCTTC. Amino acid sequence: CSVESRVSGYTF. Combining the CDR3 with reference TRBV29-1 and TRBJ1-2 gives the whole variable domain SAVISQKPSRDICQRGTSLTIQCQVDSQVTMMFWYRQQPGQSLTLIATANQGSEATYESGFVIDKFPISRPNLTFSTLTVSNMSPEDSSIYLCSVESRVSGYTFGSGTRLTVV.

A word on this clonotype: Since a much larger clone is just one base distant, this may be a read error. The CDR3 here is CASSGGRSSTDTQHF. The CDR3 DNA sequence: TGTGCCAGCAGTGGGGGGAGGTCTAGCACAGATACGCAGCATTTT. The chain is built from TRBV6-1 and TRBJ2-3, with TRBD1 as a possible D gene (5 bases). The DNA end lines up better with TRBJ1-5; the J call may be wrong. The V gene's germline CDR1 is MNHNS and CDR2 SASEGT. The CDR3 consists of 15 residues.

A word on this clonotype: This may stem from a read error, because a much larger clone lies one nucleotide away. The chain recombines TRBV5-1 with TRBJ1-2; the D is unclear. The CDR3 spans 13 residues. CDR1 is SGHRS, CDR2 YFSETQ, per germline. Trimming cost V 0 bases and J 7 bases, with 10 bases left between them. CDR3 coding DNA: TGCGCCAGCAGCTTGGCCAAGGGATCTGGCTACACCTTC. It codes for CASSLAKGSGYTF.

This clonotype showed up just a few times. The J gene is TRBJ2-2, the V gene TRBV11-2, with 8 nucleotides matching TRBD2. Germline trimming cut 1 base from V and 5 bases from J; bases unmatched to any gene: 12. The CDR3 is 18 amino acids. CDR1 is SGHAT and CDR2 is FQNNGV in the germline V gene. The CDR3 sequence: CASSLGPRAGDGTGELFF. The CDR3 DNA is TGTGCCAGCAGCTTAGGCCCCCGAGCGGGAGATGGTACCGGGGAGCTGTTTTTT.

This clonotype was detected ten times or more. This rearrangement joins TRBV9 to TRBJ1-5; the D gene is possibly TRBD1 (6 bases). This CDR3 region has 14 residues. Germline values: CDR1 SGDLS, CDR2 YYNGEE. Trimming took off 4 bases at V and 6 bases at J, with 14 bases between the two ends. The DNA of the CDR3 is TGTGCCAGCAGCAATAGCGGGGGCGGTCAGCCCCAGCATTTT. It encodes CASSNSGGGQPQHF. The whole variable domain, remainder taken from reference TRBV9 and TRBJ1-5, is DSGVTQTPKHLITATGQRVTLRCSPRSGDLSVYWYQQSLDQGLQFLIQYYNGEERAKGNILERFSAQQFPDLHSELNLSSLELGDSALYFCASSNSGGGQPQHFGDGTRLSIL.

This clonotype was recorded only once. This CDR3 is CASASGGSNTEAFF. DNA of the CDR3: TGCGCCAGTGCCTCGGGCGGCTCTAACACTGAAGCTTTCTTT. J is TRBJ1-1 and V is TRBV23-1; D uncertain. TRBV23-1 qualifies as an ORF whose function is uncertain. V gave up 9 bases and J gave up 2 bases, with 16 bases separating them. The CDR3 is made up of 14 amino acids.

This clonotype was recorded at least ten times. The chain recombines TRBV5-5 with TRBJ2-6; 8 bases align to TRBD1. The CDR3 spans 16 residues. Germline V gene lookup returns CDR1 SGHKS and CDR2 YYEKEE (reference sequence). The J segment lost 2 bases and the V segment lost 1 base, leaving 2 bases of the junction unmatched. The DNA of the CDR3 is TGTGCCAGCAGCTTGTACAGGGGGACTGGGGCCAACGTCCTGACTTTC. It yields the protein CASSLYRGTGANVLTF.

This clonotype was counted ten times or more. The chain uses TRBV7-2 and TRBJ1-2; D is possibly TRBD1 (5 bases). Trimming removed 5 bases at V and 4 bases at J, with 17 bases between. From germline, CDR1 is SGHTA and CDR2 FQGNSA. This CDR3 is built from 15 residues. The CDR3 nucleotides read TGTGCCAGCAGCGCATCCTGGGGCGAATCCTATGGCTACACCTTC. As protein: CASSASWGESYGYTF.

This clonotype appeared many times. The genes are TRBV5-1 and TRBJ1-5; tentative D call: TRBD1 (5 bases). V lost 0 bases, J lost 0 bases, and 19 bases lay in between. CDR1 SGHRS and CDR2 YFSETQ come from the germline V gene. CDR3 size: 19 residues. CDR3 nucleotides: TGCGCCAGCAGCTTGGACCGGGACCCGAGGAAATATAGCAATCAGCCCCAGCATTTT. This encodes CASSLDRDPRKYSNQPQHF.

In its sample, this clonotype was seen a few times. V is TRBV7-3 and J is TRBJ2-2; tentatively, D is TRBD1 (6 bases). This CDR3 spans 16 amino acids. V lost 5 bases, J lost 3 bases, and 16 bases lay in between. Germline CDR1 reads SGHTA; CDR2 reads FQGTGA. The CDR3 DNA sequence: TGTGCCAGCAGCAAAACCCCGGGACAAGACACCGGGGAGCTGTTTTTT. Translation: CASSKTPGQDTGELFF.

At least ten counts were recorded for this clonotype. The V gene is TRBV12-3 or TRBV12-4, the J gene TRBJ1-1; 8 nucleotides line up with TRBD1. This CDR3 spans 13 amino acids. The V and J ends lost 6 bases and 1 base, in that order; junction bases with no gene match: 1. DNA of the CDR3: TGTGCCAGCAGGACAGGGGCGAACACTGAAGCTTTCTTT. It yields the protein CASRTGANTEAFF.

The rearrangement links TRBV20-1 to TRBJ2-4, with 14 bases matching TRBD2. CDR1 is DFQATT, CDR2 SNEGSKA, per germline (reference sequence). V lost 5 bases to trimming and J lost 4 bases; unmatched junction nucleotides: 7. The CDR3 runs 16 residues. CDR3 loop: CSAPSGTSGRKNIQYF. CDR3 DNA: TGCAGTGCTCCATCCGGGACTAGCGGGAGAAAAAACATTCAGTACTTC.

This clonotype occurred once. The chain couples TRBV7-6 to TRBJ2-2; 8 bases line up with TRBD1. Germline CDR1 SGHVS, CDR2 FNYEAQ. This CDR3 is built from 16 residues. V lost 5 bases, J lost 3 bases, and 8 bases stayed unmatched. The DNA for the CDR3 is TGTGCCAGCAGCACAAGGACAGGGCTGCACACCGGGGAGCTGTTTTTT. This sequence encodes CASSTRTGLHTGELFF.

This clonotype occurred a few times. V is TRBV12-3 or TRBV12-4 and J is TRBJ1-3, with TRBD1 matching over 7 bases. V shed 6 bases, J shed 4 bases, and the junction held 15 bases outside the gene matches. The CDR3 length is 17 residues. The CDR3 loop is CASSPRLTGERGNTIYF. The DNA for the CDR3 is TGTGCCAGCAGCCCCCGACTAACAGGGGAAAGGGGAAACACCATATATTTT.

This clonotype has at least ten counts. The chain has TRBV12-3 or TRBV12-4 and TRBJ2-2; D gene unclear. The CDR3 consists of 12 residues. Trimming left V 1 base short and J 6 bases short, with 3 bases between. The CDR3 here is CASSLDAGELFF. The CDR3 coding sequence is TGTGCCAGCAGTTTAGATGCCGGGGAGCTGTTTTTT.

The chain is built from TRBV6-4 and TRBJ1-2; D remains ambiguous. The CDR3 is made up of 12 amino acids. Germline V gene lookup returns CDR1 MRHNA and CDR2 SNTAGT. Between the trimmed V and J ends, which lost 3 bases and 6 bases, there was a span of 8 bases. Here the CDR3 reads CASSESGHGYTF. For the CDR3, the DNA is TGTGCCAGCAGTGAGTCGGGCCATGGCTACACCTTC.